Included here is one T cell receptor (beta chain) sequence, with context. Its antigen remains unidentified. Trimming cost V 0 bases and J 2 bases, with 6 bases left between them. The CDR3 is 14 residues long. Germline CDR1 and CDR2: SGDLS and YYNGEE. PCR primers comprised 60 Vbeta and 13 Jbeta primers. Data came from immunoSEQ multiplex PCR; TCRdb stores just in-frame clones and leaves some out. The table lists 45,000 to 60,000 clones, over 60% of them singletons. The sample is drawn from a study of cytomegalovirus exposure and HLA in healthy donors. Study results and limitations: The study recorded fewer than 200 TCR beta chains that were cytomegalovirus-associated. Researchers reported that a few CMV-associated chains were confirmed in vitro as CMV antigen-specific.

Unrecorded immune exposure was likely among donors, who were nominally healthy when sampled. The chain uses TRBV9 and TRBJ1-5; TRBD1 might be the D (5 bases). The TCR originated in a man aged 25 to 40 in good health and CMV-seropositive. The sample taken for sequencing was PBMCs. The chain's CDR3 is CASSVEGGNQPQHF. The CDR3 bases are TGTGCCAGCAGCGTAGAAGGGGGCAATCAGCCCCAGCATTTT.